A single sample is the source of the 7 T cell receptor beta chains below, sequenced in a study of blood T cell repertoires in COVID-19. Profiled with immunoSEQ multiplex PCR; TCRdb holds only in-frame clones, not every one. The sample has about 380,000 clones, approximately 90% seen once; the top ten hold more than 0.95%. The sample comprised PBMCs or T cells enriched from blood (not recorded which). The source of these receptors is a young woman who had recovered from COVID-19.

J is TRBJ1-1 and V is TRBV21-1; the D call TRBD1 from the table was never checked on the DNA. TRBV21-1 is designated a pseudogene. CDR3 size: 15 residues. The DNA of the CDR3 is TGTGCCACCTCAGGGGACGGAGCAGATAACACTGAAGCTTTCTTT. This gives the protein CATSGDGADNTEAFF.

This chain joins TRBV2 and TRBJ2-7; D is unresolved. The CDR3 has 13 residues. V lost 2 bases and J lost 4, with 9 bases in between. CDR1 and CDR2 from the germline V gene are SNHLY and FYNNEI. The CDR3: CASSELNLYEQYF. For the CDR3, the DNA is TGTGCCAGCAGTGAATTAAATCTTTACGAGCAGTACTTC.

The gene calls are TRBV6-5 and TRBJ1-5; D remains ambiguous. V shed 5 bases and J shed 0 bases, with 8 bases lying between them. Germline CDR1 is MNHEY and CDR2 is SVGAGI. This CDR3 is 14 amino acids long. Written as DNA, the CDR3 is TGTGCCAGCAGTCGTTTCTATAGCAATCAGCCCCAGCATTTT. It encodes CASSRFYSNQPQHF.

The genes are TRBV29-1 and TRBJ2-1; TRBD1 agrees at 8 bases. Trimming removed 3 bases from V and 4 bases from J; junction bases left unmatched: 2. Germline lookup yields CDR1 SQVTM and CDR2 ANQGSEA. This CDR3 is built from 13 residues. The CDR3 region has the DNA TGCAGCGTTGAGGGACAGGTTTACAATGAGCAGTTCTTC. Translation: CSVEGQVYNEQFF.

The gene calls are TRBV7-2 and TRBJ2-4, with 7 bases aligning to TRBD2. The CDR3 length is 16 residues. Germline values: CDR1 SGHTA, CDR2 FQGNSA. V lost 5 bases to trimming and J lost 1 base; unmatched junction nucleotides: 8. CDR3 bases: TGTGCCAGCAGCCCCATCTGGGGGGGTGCCAAAAACATTCAGTACTTC. This codes for CASSPIWGGAKNIQYF.

This clone has only one observation. The chain recombines TRBV9 with TRBJ1-2; no firm D call. Germline values: CDR1 SGDLS, CDR2 YYNGEE. V was cut by 3 bases and J by 0 bases, with 12 bases left in between. The CDR3 is made up of 15 amino acids. CDR3 sequence: CASSGLLKSNYGYTF. The CDR3 region has the DNA TGTGCCAGCAGCGGACTACTAAAGTCTAACTATGGCTACACCTTC.

The V call is TRBV6-5, the J call TRBJ1-6; 8 bases line up with TRBD1. V dropped 6 bases and J dropped 7; count of bases not matched to a gene: 2. The CDR3 contains 13 residues. Germline V gene sequence: CDR1 MNHEY, CDR2 SVGAGI. The CDR3 region is CASRDRENSPLHF. CDR3 DNA sequence: TGTGCCAGCAGGGACAGGGAGAATTCACCCCTCCACTTT.